The clone carrying this T cell receptor beta chain was recorded a few times. The sample originates from a study of CD8 T cells in ankylosing spondylitis. The TCR beta libraries were generated through quantitative 5'-RACE incorporating molecular barcodes. Each CDR3 protein is one row after TCRdb ran MiXCR on the 5' RACE reads. The repertoire has about 110,000 distinct CDR3 sequences, less than 25% of them found once; the top ten carry around 12%. Germline V gene sequence: CDR1 SGHDN, CDR2 FVKESK. V lost 0 bases and J 1 base, leaving 10 bases between the germline ends. This CDR3 has 16 amino acids. The gene calls are TRBV14 and TRBJ2-1, with D hard to call. The material sequenced was synovial fluid, either unsorted or a sorted T cell fraction (not recorded which). This TCR was recovered from a male donor with ankylosing spondylitis. CDR3 loop: CASSQEVGLSYNEQFF. CDR3 sequence (DNA): TGTGCCAGCAGCCAAGAAGTGGGCCTATCCTACAATGAGCAGTTCTTC.